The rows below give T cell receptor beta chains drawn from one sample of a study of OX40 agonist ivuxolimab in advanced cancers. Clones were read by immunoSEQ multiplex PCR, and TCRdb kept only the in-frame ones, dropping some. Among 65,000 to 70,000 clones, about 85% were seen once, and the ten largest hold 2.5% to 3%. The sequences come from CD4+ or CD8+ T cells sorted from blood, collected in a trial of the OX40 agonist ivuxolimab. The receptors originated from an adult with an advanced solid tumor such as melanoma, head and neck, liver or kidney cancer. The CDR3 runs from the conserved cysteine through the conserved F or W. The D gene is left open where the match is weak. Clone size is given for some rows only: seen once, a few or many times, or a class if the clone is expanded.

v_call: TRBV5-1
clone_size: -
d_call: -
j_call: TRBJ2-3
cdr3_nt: TGCGCCAGCAGCTTGGACGGGGAGAGGCGCACAGATACGCAGTATTTT
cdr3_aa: CASSLDGERRTDTQYF

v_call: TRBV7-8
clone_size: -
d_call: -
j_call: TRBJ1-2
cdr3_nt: TGTGCCAGCAGCTTAGGACAGACTAACTATGGCTACACCTTC
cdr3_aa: CASSLGQTNYGYTF

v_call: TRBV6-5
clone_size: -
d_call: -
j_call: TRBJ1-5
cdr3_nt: TGTGCCAGCAAGTCGGGAGGGGTTAGCAATCAGCCCCAGCATTTT
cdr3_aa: CASKSGGVSNQPQHF

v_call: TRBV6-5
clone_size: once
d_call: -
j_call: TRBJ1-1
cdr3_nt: TGTGCCAGCAGTTACTCAAAAACGAAGAACACTGAAGCTTTCTTT
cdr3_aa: CASSYSKTKNTEAFF

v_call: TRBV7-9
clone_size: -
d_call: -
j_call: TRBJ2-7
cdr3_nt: TGTGCCAGCAGCTTTCTTAAGGCAGGGGCCTACGAGCAGTACTTC
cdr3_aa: CASSFLKAGAYEQYF

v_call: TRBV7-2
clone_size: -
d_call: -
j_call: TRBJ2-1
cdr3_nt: TGTGCCAGCAGCTTCGGGTTCCACAATGAGCAGTTCTTC
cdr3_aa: CASSFGFHNEQFF

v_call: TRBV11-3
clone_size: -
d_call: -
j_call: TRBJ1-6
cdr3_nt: TGTGCCAGCAGCTTAGCTGGGGATTCACCCCTCCACTTT
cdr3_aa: CASSLAGDSPLHF

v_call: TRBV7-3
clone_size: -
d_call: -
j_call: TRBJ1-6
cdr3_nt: TGTGCCAGCAGCTTAACAGGGTATAATTCACCCCTCCACTTT
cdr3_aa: CASSLTGYNSPLHF

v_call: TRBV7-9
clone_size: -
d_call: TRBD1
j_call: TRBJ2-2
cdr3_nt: TGTGCCAGCAGCAAAAGACAGGGGACCGGGGAGCTGTTTTTT
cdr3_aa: CASSKRQGTGELFF

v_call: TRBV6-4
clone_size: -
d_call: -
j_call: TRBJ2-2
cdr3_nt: TGTGCCAGTTCTTCAGGGGGGACCGGGGAGCTGTTTTTT
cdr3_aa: CASSSGGTGELFF

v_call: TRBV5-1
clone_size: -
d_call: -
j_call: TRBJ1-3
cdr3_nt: TGCGCCAGCAGCTTGGAGCAGGGGAGCTCTGGAAACACCATATATTTT
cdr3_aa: CASSLEQGSSGNTIYF

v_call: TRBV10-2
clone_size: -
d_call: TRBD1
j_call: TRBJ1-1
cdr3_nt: TGCGCCAGCAGCCCTATACCGGGACAGACTTTAGTAGGGACTGAAGCTTTCTTT
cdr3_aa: CASSPIPGQTLVGTEAFF

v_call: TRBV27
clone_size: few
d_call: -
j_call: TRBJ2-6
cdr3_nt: TGTGCCAGCAGTTTAACAGCGCCCTCACAGATCTCTGGGGCCAACGTCCTGACTTTC
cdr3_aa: CASSLTAPSQISGANVLTF